These T cell receptor beta chains were read from a single sample in a study of a mutant IDH1 vaccine in newly diagnosed glioma. Their antigen targets remain unknown. Produced via immunoSEQ multiplex PCR; TCRdb's table is partial and in-frame only. This table holds some 40,000 clones, about 81% found once. Here the sequenced sample was PBMCs, taken from a glioma patient whose treatment included an IDH1 peptide vaccine. The receptors were sampled from a man aged 35 to 55 with glioma. CDR3s include the opening cysteine and the closing phenylalanine or tryptophan. The D gene is left open where the match is weak. Clone size is stated in some rows and not others, as once, few, many or a class when expanded.

size: NA; V: TRBV10-3; D: NA; J: TRBJ2-3; DNA: TGTGCCATCAGTGAGTCTGTTGTGGTCGCAGCAGATACGCAGTATTTT; CDR3: CAISESVVVAADTQYF
size: NA; V: TRBV6-5; D: NA; J: TRBJ1-1; DNA: TGTGCCAGCAGATCAATGGGGACGGTGAACACTGAAGCTTTCTTT; CDR3: CASRSMGTVNTEAFF
size: NA; V: TRBV7-2; D: NA; J: TRBJ2-5; DNA: TGTGCCAGCAGCTTAGCATGGGGCTTCCAAGAGACCCAGTACTTC; CDR3: CASSLAWGFQETQYF
size: NA; V: TRBV6-1; D: NA; J: TRBJ2-1; DNA: TGTGCCAGCAGTGAGGGGAAACTCGCTGCCGCCTACAATGAGCAGTTCTTC; CDR3: CASSEGKLAAAYNEQFF
size: NA; V: TRBV25-1; D: TRBD2; J: TRBJ2-3; DNA: TGTGCCAGCAGTGAATATGTGCCTAGCGGGACAGATACGCAGTATTTT; CDR3: CASSEYVPSGTDTQYF
size: medium-sized; V: TRBV27; D: NA; J: TRBJ2-7; DNA: TGTGCCAGCAAGAGGGACGGGGACTCCTACGAGCAGTACTTC; CDR3: CASKRDGDSYEQYF
size: NA; V: TRBV5-1; D: NA; J: TRBJ1-1; DNA: TGCGCCAGCAGCTTGGAAAGGACGGTCACTGAAGCTTTCTTT; CDR3: CASSLERTVTEAFF
size: NA; V: TRBV2; D: TRBD1; J: TRBJ1-5; DNA: TGTGCCAGCAGGCCTCCAGGACAGGGGGCCCGTAATAGCAATCAGCCCCAGCATTTT; CDR3: CASRPPGQGARNSNQPQHF
size: NA; V: TRBV7-9; D: NA; J: TRBJ2-3; DNA: TGTGCCAGCAGCTTTTCCGGGACCATCCAAGATACGCAGTATTTT; CDR3: CASSFSGTIQDTQYF
size: NA; V: TRBV7-8; D: TRBD2; J: TRBJ2-7; DNA: TGTGCCAGCAGCTCTCTAGCGGGGGCCTACGAGCAGTACTTC; CDR3: CASSSLAGAYEQYF
size: NA; V: TRBV19; D: TRBD2; J: TRBJ2-3; DNA: TGTGCCAGTAGTACCTTCGGGACTAGTAGCACAGATACGCAGTATTTT; CDR3: CASSTFGTSSTDTQYF
size: NA; V: TRBV9; D: NA; J: TRBJ2-2; DNA: TGTGCCAGCAGCGCAATCAGCGGAGGTGTCACCGGGGAGCTGTTTTTT; CDR3: CASSAISGGVTGELFF
size: NA; V: TRBV10-3; D: NA; J: TRBJ2-3; DNA: TGTGCCATCAGTGAGTCGATGGCGGGAATTGGAGATACGCAGTATTTT; CDR3: CAISESMAGIGDTQYF
size: NA; V: TRBV27; D: NA; J: TRBJ2-1; DNA: TGTGCCAGCAAATTAGCCTCCTACAATGAGCAGTTCTTC; CDR3: CASKLASYNEQFF
size: few; V: TRBV6-5; D: NA; J: TRBJ2-3; DNA: TGTGCCAGCAGTTACTCGAGTCGGGGCACAGATACGCAGTATTTT; CDR3: CASSYSSRGTDTQYF
size: NA; V: TRBV6-1; D: TRBD1; J: TRBJ1-1; DNA: TGTGCCAGCAGTAGACAGGGGTGGGACACTGAAGCTTTCTTT; CDR3: CASSRQGWDTEAFF
size: NA; V: TRBV29-1; D: TRBD2; J: TRBJ2-2; DNA: TGCAGCGGGGGGAGGGACCCCGGGGAGCTGTTTTTT; CDR3: CSGGRDPGELFF
size: few; V: TRBV7-2; D: NA; J: TRBJ2-2; DNA: TGTGCCAGCAGCGTGTACGGTGGGGACACCGGGGAGCTGTTTTTT; CDR3: CASSVYGGDTGELFF
size: few; V: TRBV7-2; D: NA; J: TRBJ1-1; DNA: TGTGCCAGCAGCACCGGTATCAGGGTAGGGACTGAAGCTTTCTTT; CDR3: CASSTGIRVGTEAFF
size: few; V: TRBV6-5; D: NA; J: TRBJ2-3; DNA: TGTGCCAGCAGTTACTCCCTCTCATCAGATACGCAGTATTTT; CDR3: CASSYSLSSDTQYF
size: NA; V: TRBV7-9; D: NA; J: TRBJ2-1; DNA: TGTGCCAGCAGCTTAGGGGGGCGGGAGCAGTTCTTC; CDR3: CASSLGGREQFF
size: NA; V: TRBV6-5; D: NA; J: TRBJ1-2; DNA: TGTGCCAGCAGTTACTACACAGGGTCCGGCTACACCTTC; CDR3: CASSYYTGSGYTF
size: NA; V: TRBV19; D: NA; J: TRBJ1-4; DNA: TGTGCCAGTAGCATACCCGGGACTGAAAATGAAAAACTGTTTTTT; CDR3: CASSIPGTENEKLFF
size: NA; V: TRBV10-3; D: TRBD2; J: TRBJ2-1; DNA: TGTGCCATCGGGCTAGCGGGAGGGCCCGGGAATGAGCAGTTCTTC; CDR3: CAIGLAGGPGNEQFF
size: once; V: TRBV6-6; D: NA; J: TRBJ2-1; DNA: TGTGCCAGCAGATATTCTGGGTCCTACAATGAGCAGTTCTTC; CDR3: CASRYSGSYNEQFF
size: NA; V: TRBV29-1; D: TRBD2; J: TRBJ2-1; DNA: TGCAGCGGGGGCGGCGGGAGCTCCTACAATGAGCAGTTCTTC; CDR3: CSGGGGSSYNEQFF
size: NA; V: TRBV27; D: NA; J: TRBJ2-3; DNA: TGTGCCAGCAGTTCGGGGACTTTCTTCACAGATACGCAGTATTTT; CDR3: CASSSGTFFTDTQYF
size: NA; V: TRBV5-1; D: NA; J: TRBJ2-1; DNA: TGCGCCAGCAGCCCTGACGAAACGGGTGAGCAGTTCTTC; CDR3: CASSPDETGEQFF
size: NA; V: TRBV5-5; D: NA; J: TRBJ1-1; DNA: TGTGCCAGCAGCTTGTTAGGGGAGAACACTGAAGCTTTCTTT; CDR3: CASSLLGENTEAFF
size: NA; V: TRBV27; D: NA; J: TRBJ2-7; DNA: TGTGCCAGCAGACAGTCTATTAGCTCCTACGAGCAGTACTTC; CDR3: CASRQSISSYEQYF